This TCR beta chain was recovered during a study of cytomegalovirus exposure and HLA in healthy donors. Broader study findings: Both high specificity and high sensitivity reportedly marked the classifier's diagnosis of cytomegalovirus status. Several V segments, TRBV6-2 and TRBV6-3 among them, could not be told apart and were dropped. With later analysis, a missense DCLRE1C variant became linked to TCR beta V- and J-gene trimming.

About this clone itself: Its antigen is not identified.

Germline values: CDR1 MNHGY, CDR2 SVAAGI. Trimming stripped 7 bases from V and 0 bases from J, with 14 bases between. CDR3 size: 15 residues. The primer mix had 60 Vbeta and 13 Jbeta primers. Authors' data handling: The count from a later analysis was tens of millions of unique TCR beta chains, 9.5 million to 11 million of them shared. Here immunoSEQ multiplex PCR was the method, and the copy in TCRdb shows in-frame clones only, minus some. V, J and clone size reflect that table, while D and trimming were determined from the DNA. The sample lists under 200,000 clones, roughly 84% occurring once. This TCR was sampled from a young man in good health and CMV-seronegative. Sequencing input: PBMCs. The chain combines TRBV6-9 with TRBJ2-3; no definite D call. The CDR3 is CASTGVAYSTDTQYF. CDR3 sequence (DNA): TGTGCCAGCACCGGAGTAGCCTATAGCACAGATACGCAGTATTTT.